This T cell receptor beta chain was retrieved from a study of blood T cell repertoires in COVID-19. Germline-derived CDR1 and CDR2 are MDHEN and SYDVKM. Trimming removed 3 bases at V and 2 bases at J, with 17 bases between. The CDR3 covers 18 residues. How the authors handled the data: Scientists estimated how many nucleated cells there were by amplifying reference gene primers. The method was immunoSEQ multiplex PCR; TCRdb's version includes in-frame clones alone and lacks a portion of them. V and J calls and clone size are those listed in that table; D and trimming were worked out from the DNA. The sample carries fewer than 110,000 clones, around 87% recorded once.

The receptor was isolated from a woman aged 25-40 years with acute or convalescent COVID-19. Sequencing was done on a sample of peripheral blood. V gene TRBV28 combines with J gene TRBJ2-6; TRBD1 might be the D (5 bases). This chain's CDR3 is CASSFRPSPRAGANVLTF. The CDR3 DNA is TGTGCCAGCAGTTTTCGGCCGTCTCCCAGGGCTGGGGCCAACGTCCTGACTTTC.